Listed below are T cell receptor beta chains from one sample, sequenced in a study of HIV-infected patients and healthy controls. TCRdb independently ran MiXCR on the 5' RACE reads; one entry per CDR3 protein. Of thousands of distinct CDR3 sequences listed, 7.5% to 9.5% are singletons. The sequences come from blood, collected during antiretroviral therapy. The receptors were gathered from an adult with HIV infection. Each CDR3 is given with its conserved first and last residue. A D gene is named only where the DNA matches it firmly. Clone size appears in some rows only: once, few, many, or a class for an expanded clone.

v_call	d_call	clone_size	j_call	cdr3_nt	cdr3_aa
TRBV27	TRBD1	many	TRBJ1-2	TGTGCCAGCAGTTCAGGGGGTCTTCGAGGCTACACCTTC	CASSSGGLRGYTF
TRBV12-3/TRBV12-4	.	medium-sized	TRBJ1-5	TGTGCCAGCAGTTTTTGGGGGGGCGGAAATCAGCCCCAGCATTTT	CASSFWGGGNQPQHF
TRBV19	TRBD1	many	TRBJ1-5	TGTGCCAGTAGTACCGGGACAGGGGACTATAGCAATCAGCCCCAGCATTTT	CASSTGTGDYSNQPQHF
TRBV5-4	.	many	TRBJ2-4	TGTGCCAGCAGCTACGGACAAAACCTAGCCAAAAACATTCAGTACTTC	CASSYGQNLAKNIQYF
TRBV19	.	.	TRBJ1-3	TGTGCCAGTAGTACCTCAGGGGCTGGAAAGACCATATATTTT	CASSTSGAGKTIYF
TRBV19	.	medium-sized	TRBJ2-7	TGTGCCAGTAGTATTCGGGACTTCTACGAGCAGTACTTC	CASSIRDFYEQYF
TRBV5-1	TRBD1	many	TRBJ1-2	TGCGCTAGCAGCTCGGACAGGATCTATGGCTACACCTTC	CASSSDRIYGYTF
TRBV4-2	.	few	TRBJ1-2	TGTGCCAGCAGCCAAGATTTGGCAGACTATGGCTACACCTTC	CASSQDLADYGYTF
TRBV11-1	TRBD1	medium-sized	TRBJ2-5	TGTGCCAGCAGCCCTACAGGGGGCGCAGAGACCCAGTACTTC	CASSPTGGAETQYF
TRBV19	TRBD1	medium-sized	TRBJ1-1	TGTGCCAGTAGTCCTCGACAGGGATATGGCACTGAAGCTTTCTTT	CASSPRQGYGTEAFF
TRBV5-1	.	.	TRBJ2-2	TGCGCCAGCAGCTCACAAACCGGGACGGTCGGGGAGCTGTTTTTT	CASSSQTGTVGELFF
TRBV2	TRBD1	large	TRBJ1-2	TGTGCCGTCCCCGGGACAGGGGACGGTGGCTACACCTTC	CAVPGTGDGGYTF
TRBV6-5	.	many	TRBJ2-7	TGTGCCAGCAGTTACTTAGGTCGGTCCGGGCGACAGTACTTC	CASSYLGRSGRQYF
TRBV5-1	.	medium-sized	TRBJ1-6	TGCGCCAGCAGCCTACAGGGTCCACCCCTCCACTTT	CASSLQGPPLHF
TRBV5-1	.	few	TRBJ1-4	TGCGCCAGCAGCCCCTTGGGACTTGCAACTAATGAAAAACTGTTTTTT	CASSPLGLATNEKLFF
TRBV10-3	.	many	TRBJ2-3	TGTGCCATCAGAGAAATGGATGCGACAGATACGCAGTATTTT	CAIREMDATDTQYF
TRBV24-1	.	medium-sized	TRBJ1-1	TGTGCCACCAGTGATGGGACTTCGGAAGCTTTCTTT	CATSDGTSEAFF
TRBV6-2/TRBV6-3	.	many	TRBJ2-1	TGTGCCAGCAGTTACTCCACTAGTTTCGATGAGCAGTTCTTC	CASSYSTSFDEQFF
TRBV12-3/TRBV12-4	.	many	TRBJ1-5	TGTGCCAGCAGTTTAACAGGGATCGGTCAGCCCCAGCATTTT	CASSLTGIGQPQHF
TRBV7-2	.	many	TRBJ2-5	TGTGCCAGCAGCTTAACGTGGGAGACCCAGTACTTC	CASSLTWETQYF
TRBV20-1	.	medium-sized	TRBJ1-2	TGCAGTGCTAGAGACGGCTATGGCTACACCTTC	CSARDGYGYTF
TRBV10-3	.	few	TRBJ2-7	TGTGCCACCGGGACACACTCCTACGAGCAGTACTTC	CATGTHSYEQYF
TRBV15	.	many	TRBJ2-1	TGTGCCACCAGCAGAGATTTGGCAGGGTTGAATGAGCAGTTCTTC	CATSRDLAGLNEQFF
TRBV4-1	.	many	TRBJ2-2	TGCGCCAGCAGCCAAGCCCAAACAGGGCCGAACACCGGGGAGCTGTTTTTT	CASSQAQTGPNTGELFF
TRBV29-1	TRBD1	medium-sized	TRBJ2-6	TGCAGCGTAACAGGGGGCTCTGGGGCCAACGTCCTGACTTTC	CSVTGGSGANVLTF
TRBV20-1	.	.	TRBJ1-5	TGCAGTGCTACCGGAAGTTACGATCAGCCCCAGCATTTT	CSATGSYDQPQHF
TRBV5-1	.	medium-sized	TRBJ2-5	TGCGCCAGCAGCTTGGATTGGACAGCAGAGACCCAGTACTTC	CASSLDWTAETQYF
TRBV7-9	.	few	TRBJ2-2	TGTGCCAGCAGCCAAGTACGACCGTCCCACACCGGGGAGCTGTTTTTT	CASSQVRPSHTGELFF
TRBV10-3	TRBD1	medium-sized	TRBJ1-1	TGTGCCATCAGCGCAGGGGGCTGGTCTGAAGCTTTCTTT	CAISAGGWSEAFF
TRBV6-5	TRBD2	.	TRBJ2-1	TGTGCCAGCAGCCCAACTGGGACTAGCTTATACAATGAGCAGTTCTTC	CASSPTGTSLYNEQFF
TRBV7-2	.	.	TRBJ2-6	TGTGCCAGCAGCTTAGAGGGCCGCAGATCTGGGGCCAACGTCCTGACTTTC	CASSLEGRRSGANVLTF
TRBV18	TRBD1	many	TRBJ2-3	TGTGCCAGCTCACCAGGCAGGGGGCGCACAGATACGCAGTATTTT	CASSPGRGRTDTQYF
TRBV30	TRBD1	medium-sized	TRBJ1-6	TGTGCCTGGGCCGCCGGGACAGTTAATTCACCCCTCCACTTT	CAWAAGTVNSPLHF
TRBV5-1	.	medium-sized	TRBJ1-3	TGCGCCAGCAGCCCCGGATCCCATCAACTAGGCCCTGGAAACACCATATATTTT	CASSPGSHQLGPGNTIYF
TRBV3-1	TRBD2	few	TRBJ2-1	TGTGCCAGCAGCCAAGTAGGGGGACTAGCGGGATGGAGGTACAATGAGCAGTTCTTC	CASSQVGGLAGWRYNEQFF
TRBV3-1	.	medium-sized	TRBJ1-4	TGTGCCAGCAGCCAAGGGAACAGTAATGAAAAACTGTTTTTT	CASSQGNSNEKLFF
TRBV19	.	medium-sized	TRBJ2-3	TGTGCCAGTAGCCCGGAGCAATATACGCAGTATTTT	CASSPEQYTQYF
TRBV13	.	medium-sized	TRBJ2-5	TGTGCCACCTCCTCGGGGGCAGGGAGGGAGACCCAGTACTTC	CATSSGAGRETQYF
TRBV12-3/TRBV12-4	.	many	TRBJ1-2	TGTGCCAGCAGTCGGACCCCGGGCTATGGCTACACCTTC	CASSRTPGYGYTF
TRBV10-3	TRBD2	many	TRBJ2-7	TGTGCCATCAGTGAGTCGGCTAGCGGGGCCTACGAGCAGTACTTC	CAISESASGAYEQYF
TRBV27	.	medium-sized	TRBJ2-6	TGTGCCGGTGGACCTGGGGCCAACGTCCTGACTTTC	CAGGPGANVLTF
TRBV5-1	TRBD1	many	TRBJ2-7	TGCGCCAGCAGCTCGACAGGGAGCTCCTACGAGCAGTACTTC	CASSSTGSSYEQYF
TRBV12-3/TRBV12-4	.	medium-sized	TRBJ1-2	TGTGCCAGCAGCCTTACGCTCATCTATGGCTACACCTTC	CASSLTLIYGYTF
TRBV5-1	.	few	TRBJ2-2	TGCGCCAGCAGCTTGGATGGGGGCAGGACCGGGGAGCTGTTTTTT	CASSLDGGRTGELFF
TRBV6-5	TRBD1	.	TRBJ1-2	TGTGCCAGCGGGGACAGGCGGATTAACTATGGCTACACCTTC	CASGDRRINYGYTF
TRBV29-1	.	medium-sized	TRBJ2-2	TGCAGCGGTGGTCCTAGCGTGAACACCGGGGAGCTGTTTTTT	CSGGPSVNTGELFF
TRBV27	.	many	TRBJ1-1	TGTGCCAGCAGTTTCGCGGGGGGCAGTTTTCTGAACACTGAAGCTTTCTTT	CASSFAGGSFLNTEAFF
TRBV5-1	.	many	TRBJ1-1	TGCGCCAGCAGCCCTAACGGTCCGTGGGACACTGAAGCTTTCTTT	CASSPNGPWDTEAFF
TRBV5-6	TRBD2	few	TRBJ2-4	TGTGCCAGCAGCTTGATAGCGGGGATTCAGTACTTC	CASSLIAGIQYF
TRBV24-1	TRBD2	few	TRBJ2-7	TGTGCCACCAGTGAACCCCGGACTAGCGGGTCACCCTACGAGCAGTACTTC	CATSEPRTSGSPYEQYF
TRBV20-1	.	many	TRBJ1-2	TGCAGTGCTAGAGATCCCAGTAACTATGGCTACACCTTC	CSARDPSNYGYTF